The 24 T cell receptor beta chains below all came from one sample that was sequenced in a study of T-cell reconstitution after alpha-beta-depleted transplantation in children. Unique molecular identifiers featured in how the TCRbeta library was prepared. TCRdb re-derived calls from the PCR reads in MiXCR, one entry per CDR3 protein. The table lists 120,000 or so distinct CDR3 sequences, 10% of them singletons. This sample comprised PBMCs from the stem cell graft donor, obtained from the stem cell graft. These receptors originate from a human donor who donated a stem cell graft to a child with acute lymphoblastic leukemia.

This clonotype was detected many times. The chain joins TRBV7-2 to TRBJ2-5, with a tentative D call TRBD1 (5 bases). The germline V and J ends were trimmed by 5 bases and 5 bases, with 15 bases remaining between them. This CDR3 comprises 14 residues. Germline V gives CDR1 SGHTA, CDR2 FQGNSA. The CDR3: CASSKNRIGETQYF. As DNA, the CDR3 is TGTGCCAGCAGCAAGAACAGGATAGGGGAGACCCAGTACTTC.

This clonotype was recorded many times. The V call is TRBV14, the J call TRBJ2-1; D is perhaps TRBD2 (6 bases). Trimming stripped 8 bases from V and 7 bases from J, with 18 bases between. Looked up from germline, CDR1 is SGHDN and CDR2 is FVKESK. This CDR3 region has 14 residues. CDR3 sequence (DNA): TGTGCCAGCGAACCCCTAGGAGGGCCGAATGAGCAGTTCTTC. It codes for CASEPLGGPNEQFF.

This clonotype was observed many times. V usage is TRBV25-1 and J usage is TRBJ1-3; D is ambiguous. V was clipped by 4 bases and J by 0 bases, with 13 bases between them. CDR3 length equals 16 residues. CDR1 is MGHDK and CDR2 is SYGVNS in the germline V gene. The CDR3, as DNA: TGTGCCAGCAGTGTCGGCACCTATGTCTCTGGAAACACCATATATTTT. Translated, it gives CASSVGTYVSGNTIYF.

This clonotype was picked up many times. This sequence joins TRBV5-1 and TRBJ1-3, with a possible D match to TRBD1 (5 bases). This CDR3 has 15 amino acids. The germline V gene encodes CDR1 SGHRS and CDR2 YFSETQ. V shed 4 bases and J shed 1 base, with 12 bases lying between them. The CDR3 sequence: CASSQGDWSGNTIYF. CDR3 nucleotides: TGCGCCAGCAGCCAAGGGGATTGGTCTGGAAACACCATATATTTT.

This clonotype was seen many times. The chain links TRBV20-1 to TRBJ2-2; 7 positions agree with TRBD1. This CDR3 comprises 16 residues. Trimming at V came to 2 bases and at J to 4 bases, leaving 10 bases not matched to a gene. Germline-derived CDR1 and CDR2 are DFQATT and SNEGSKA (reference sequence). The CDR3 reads CSARKASTGFTGELFF. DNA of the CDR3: TGCAGTGCTAGAAAGGCGTCGACAGGGTTCACCGGGGAGCTGTTTTTT.

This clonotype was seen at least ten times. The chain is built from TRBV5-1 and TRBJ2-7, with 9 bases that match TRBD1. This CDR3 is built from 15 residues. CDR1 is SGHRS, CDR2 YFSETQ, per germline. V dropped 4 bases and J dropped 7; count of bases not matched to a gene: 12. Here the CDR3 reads CASSMSGTGHGEQYF. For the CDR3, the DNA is TGCGCCAGCAGCATGTCCGGGACAGGGCATGGGGAGCAGTACTTC. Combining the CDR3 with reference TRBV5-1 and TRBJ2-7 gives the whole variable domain KAGVTQTPRYLIKTRGQQVTLSCSPISGHRSVSWYQQTPGQGLQFLFEYFSETQRNKGNFPGRFSGRQFSNSRSEMNVSTLELGDSALYLCASSMSGTGHGEQYFGPGTRLTVT.

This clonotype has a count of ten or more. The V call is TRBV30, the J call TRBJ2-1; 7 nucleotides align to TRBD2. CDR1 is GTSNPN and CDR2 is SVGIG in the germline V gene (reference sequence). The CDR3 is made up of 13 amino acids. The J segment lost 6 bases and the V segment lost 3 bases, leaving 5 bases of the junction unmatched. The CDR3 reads CAWRQRGGNEQFF. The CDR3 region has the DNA TGTGCCTGGAGACAGCGCGGGGGCAATGAGCAGTTCTTC.

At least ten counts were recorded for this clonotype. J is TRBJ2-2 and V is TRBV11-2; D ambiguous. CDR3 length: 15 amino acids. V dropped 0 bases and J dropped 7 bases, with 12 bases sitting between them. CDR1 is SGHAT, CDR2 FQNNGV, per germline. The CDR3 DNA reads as TGTGCCAGCAGCTTAGAGGGTGGACCGGGCGGGGAGCTGTTTTTT. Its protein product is CASSLEGGPGGELFF.

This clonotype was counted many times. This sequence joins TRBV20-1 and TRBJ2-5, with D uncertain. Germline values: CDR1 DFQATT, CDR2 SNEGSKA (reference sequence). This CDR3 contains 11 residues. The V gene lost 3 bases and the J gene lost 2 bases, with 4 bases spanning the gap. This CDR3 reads CSARFQETQYF. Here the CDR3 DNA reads TGCAGTGCTAGGTTTCAAGAGACCCAGTACTTC.

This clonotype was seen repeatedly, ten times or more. CDR3 protein: CASSQELTSGRGSQPQHF. DNA for the CDR3: TGCGCCAGCAGCCAAGAACTAACCTCGGGCAGGGGAAGTCAGCCCCAGCATTTT. The rearrangement joins TRBV4-3 to TRBJ1-5; tentatively, D is TRBD1 (6 bases). Trimming pared 0 bases from V and 6 bases from J, leaving 21 bases between. The CDR3 has 18 residues. Germline V gives CDR1 LGHNA, CDR2 YSLEER.

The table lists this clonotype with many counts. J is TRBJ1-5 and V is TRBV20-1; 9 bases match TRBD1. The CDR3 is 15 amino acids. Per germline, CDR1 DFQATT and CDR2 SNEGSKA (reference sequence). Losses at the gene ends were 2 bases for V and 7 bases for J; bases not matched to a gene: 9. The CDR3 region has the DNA TGCAGTGCTAGATCTACACAGGGGGCGAACCAGCCCCAGCATTTT. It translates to CSARSTQGANQPQHF.

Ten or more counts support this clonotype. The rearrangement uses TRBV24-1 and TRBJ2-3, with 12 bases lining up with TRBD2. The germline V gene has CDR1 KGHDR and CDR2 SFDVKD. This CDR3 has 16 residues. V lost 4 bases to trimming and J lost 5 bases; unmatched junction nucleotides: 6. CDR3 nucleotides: TGTGCCACCAGTGACCGGACTAGCGGGGTGGGAGATACGCAGTATTTT. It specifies CATSDRTSGVGDTQYF.

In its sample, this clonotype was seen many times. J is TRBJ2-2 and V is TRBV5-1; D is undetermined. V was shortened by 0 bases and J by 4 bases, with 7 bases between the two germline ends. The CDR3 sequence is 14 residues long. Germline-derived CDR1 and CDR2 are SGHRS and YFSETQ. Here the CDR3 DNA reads TGCGCCAGCAGCTTGGCTATGACCACCGGGGAGCTGTTTTTT. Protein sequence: CASSLAMTTGELFF.

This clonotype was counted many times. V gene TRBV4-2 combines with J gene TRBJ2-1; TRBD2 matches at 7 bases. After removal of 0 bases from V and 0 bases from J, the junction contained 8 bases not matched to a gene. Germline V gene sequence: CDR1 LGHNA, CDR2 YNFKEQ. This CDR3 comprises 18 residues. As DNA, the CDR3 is TGTGCCAGCAGCCAAGATCCTGGCGGCGGGAGCTCCTACAATGAGCAGTTCTTC. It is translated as CASSQDPGGGSSYNEQFF.

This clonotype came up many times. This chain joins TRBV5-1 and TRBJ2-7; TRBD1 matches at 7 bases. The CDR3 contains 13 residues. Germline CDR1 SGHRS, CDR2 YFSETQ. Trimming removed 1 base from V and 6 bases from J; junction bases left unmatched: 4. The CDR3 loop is CASSLKQGSEQYF. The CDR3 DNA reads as TGCGCCAGCAGCTTGAAACAGGGGAGCGAGCAGTACTTC.

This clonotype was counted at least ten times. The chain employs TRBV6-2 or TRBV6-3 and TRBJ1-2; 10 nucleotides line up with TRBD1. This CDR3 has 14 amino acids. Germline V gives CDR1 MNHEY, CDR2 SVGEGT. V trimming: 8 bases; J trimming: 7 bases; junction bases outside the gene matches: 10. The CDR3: CASARDRGKPGYTF. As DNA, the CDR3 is TGTGCCAGCGCCAGGGACAGGGGAAAACCTGGCTACACCTTC.

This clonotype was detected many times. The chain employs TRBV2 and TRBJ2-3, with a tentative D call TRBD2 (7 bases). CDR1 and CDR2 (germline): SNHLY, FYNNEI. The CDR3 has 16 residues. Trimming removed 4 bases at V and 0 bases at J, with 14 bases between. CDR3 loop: CASSASRGTSTDTQYF. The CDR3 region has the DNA TGTGCCAGCAGTGCCTCGCGGGGGACAAGCACAGATACGCAGTATTTT.

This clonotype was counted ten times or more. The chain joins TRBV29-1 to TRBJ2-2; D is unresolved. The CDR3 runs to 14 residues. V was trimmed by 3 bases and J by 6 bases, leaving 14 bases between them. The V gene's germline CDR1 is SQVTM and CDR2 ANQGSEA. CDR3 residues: CSVEGGNSAGELFF. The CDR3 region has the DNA TGCAGCGTTGAGGGTGGGAACAGCGCCGGGGAGCTGTTTTTT.

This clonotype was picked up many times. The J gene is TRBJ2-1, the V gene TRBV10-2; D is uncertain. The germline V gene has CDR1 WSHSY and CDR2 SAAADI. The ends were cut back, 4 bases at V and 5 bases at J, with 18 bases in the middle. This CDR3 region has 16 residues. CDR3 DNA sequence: TGCGCCAGCAGTGGCCCTGAACGGATGAGCGACAATGAGCAGTTCTTC. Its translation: CASSGPERMSDNEQFF.

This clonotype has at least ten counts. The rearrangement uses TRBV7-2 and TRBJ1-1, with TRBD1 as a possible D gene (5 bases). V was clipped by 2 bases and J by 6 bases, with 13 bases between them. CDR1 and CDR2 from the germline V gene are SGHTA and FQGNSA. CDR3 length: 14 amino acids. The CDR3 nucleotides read TGTGCCAGCAGCTTAACGGCAGGGTCTTCTGAAGCTTTCTTT. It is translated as CASSLTAGSSEAFF. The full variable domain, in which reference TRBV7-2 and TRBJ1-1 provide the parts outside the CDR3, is GAGVSQSPSNKVTEKGKDVELRCDPISGHTALYWYRQSLGQGLEFLIYFQGNSAPDKSGLPSDRFSAERTGGSVSTLTIQRTQQEDSAVYLCASSLTAGSSEAFFGQGTRLTVV.

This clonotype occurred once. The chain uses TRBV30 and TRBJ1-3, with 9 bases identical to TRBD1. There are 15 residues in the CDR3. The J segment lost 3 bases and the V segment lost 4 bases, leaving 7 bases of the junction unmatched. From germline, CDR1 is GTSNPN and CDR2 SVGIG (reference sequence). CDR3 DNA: TGTGCCTGGAAGTTACAGGGGGCAATTGGAAACACCATATATTTT. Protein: CAWKLQGAIGNTIYF.

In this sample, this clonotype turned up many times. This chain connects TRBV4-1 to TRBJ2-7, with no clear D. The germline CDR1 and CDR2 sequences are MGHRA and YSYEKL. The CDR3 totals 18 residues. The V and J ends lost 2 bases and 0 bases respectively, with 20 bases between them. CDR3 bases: TGCGCCAGCAGCCAATCAATGTACAGATTTACGAGCTCCTACGAGCAGTACTTC. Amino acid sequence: CASSQSMYRFTSSYEQYF.

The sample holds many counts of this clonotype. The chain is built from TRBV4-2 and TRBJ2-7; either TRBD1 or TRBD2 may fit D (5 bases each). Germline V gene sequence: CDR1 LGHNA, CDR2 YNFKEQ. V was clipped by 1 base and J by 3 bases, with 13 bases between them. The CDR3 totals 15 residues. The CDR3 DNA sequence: TGTGCCAGCAGCCAAGCGAGGGGTCTCCGCTACGAGCAGTACTTC. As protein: CASSQARGLRYEQYF.

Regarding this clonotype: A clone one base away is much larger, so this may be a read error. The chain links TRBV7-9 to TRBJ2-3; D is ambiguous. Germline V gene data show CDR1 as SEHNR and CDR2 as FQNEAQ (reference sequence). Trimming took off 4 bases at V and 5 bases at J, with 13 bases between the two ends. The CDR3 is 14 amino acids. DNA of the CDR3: TGTGCCAGCAGCTCCCCGGTAGGTCGAGATACGCAGTATTTT. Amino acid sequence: CASSSPVGRDTQYF.